Given below is one T cell receptor (beta chain) in context. What it binds is unknown. The Oncomine TCR Beta short-read assay generated sequence data from the DNA of cultured CD4+ T cells. From the PCR reads, TCRdb called clonotypes with MiXCR, one entry per CDR3 protein. This table holds under 15,000 distinct CDR3 sequences, 42% found once. This sample was included in a study of vaccination and CD4 T cells after COVID-19. The CDR3 loop spans 15 amino acids. CDR1 and CDR2 from the germline V gene are DFQATT and SNEGSKA (reference sequence). The V end was cut by 0 bases, the J end by 3 bases, with 12 bases between. Noted treatment: approximately nine-day PBMC culture with coronavirus spike peptide pools or control peptides (ViraFEST assay).

The rearrangement links TRBV20-1 to TRBJ1-5; D might be TRBD1 (5 bases). The sample in question was CD4+ T cells from blood, cultured in vitro, obtained before SARS-CoV-2 vaccination. The receptor was derived from a human donor who had recovered from COVID-19. This CDR3 is CSARDSEGLNQPQHF. The CDR3 nucleotides are TGCAGTGCTAGAGATTCAGAGGGGCTCAATCAGCCCCAGCATTTT.